These 10 T cell receptor beta chains share one sample of origin, sequenced in a study of T cells in Graves' hyperthyroidism and ophthalmopathy. From RNA transcripts, TCR beta CDR3 regions were amplified. When the TCR CDR3 underwent first-round RT-PCR, the HTBI primer set was used. TCRdb itself ran the multiplex PCR reads through MiXCR, one entry per CDR3 protein. The top ten clones hold 5.5% to 7.5% of a sample with approximately 620,000 distinct CDR3 sequences, around 13% of them seen once. Material for sequencing was blood. The source is a woman in her 30s with Graves' hyperthyroidism that later progressed to Graves' ophthalmopathy.

Notes on this clonotype: Since a much larger clone is just one base distant, this may be a read error. DNA of the CDR3: TGTGCCATCAGTTACTCGAGGGAGACTGAGCAGTTCTTC. This sequence encodes CAISYSRETEQFF. This chain joins TRBV10-3 and TRBJ2-1; TRBD2 is a possible D gene (5 bases). The CDR3 length is 13 residues. Germline CDR1 is ENHRY and CDR2 is SYGVKD. The V end was cut by 5 bases, the J end by 9 bases, with 14 bases between.

This clonotype was detected a few times. This chain joins TRBV4-3 and TRBJ1-1; D not resolved. The V end lost 0 bases, the J end lost 5 bases, and 13 bases lay between the germline ends. The CDR3 spans 15 residues. The germline V gene encodes CDR1 LGHNA and CDR2 YSLEER. The CDR3 here is CASSQDRGENTEAFF. In DNA form, the CDR3 reads TGCGCCAGCAGCCAAGATAGAGGTGAGAATACTGAAGCTTTCTTT.

The table lists this clonotype with many counts. The chain recombines TRBV9 with TRBJ2-3; possibly TRBD1 for D (5 bases). The CDR3 is 15 residues long. V was shortened by 1 base and J by 0 bases, with 9 bases between the two germline ends. The germline gives CDR1 SGDLS, CDR2 YYNGEE. CDR3 sequence: CASSVMAGSTDTQYF. The CDR3 DNA follows: TGTGCCAGCAGCGTAATGGCAGGGAGCACAGATACGCAGTATTTT.

The rearrangement uses TRBV6-1 and TRBJ2-3; the D gene is possibly TRBD2 (5 bases). CDR1 and CDR2 (germline): MNHNS, SASEGT. There are 16 residues in the CDR3. V was cut by 10 bases and J by 0 bases, with 20 bases left in between. The DNA for the CDR3 is TGTGCCACGGGGAAGGCCGGAATCTCCAGCACAGATACGCAGTATTTT. It specifies CATGKAGISSTDTQYF.

This clonotype appeared many times. The chain has TRBV2 and TRBJ1-6, with TRBD1 identical over 8 bases. V was clipped by 5 bases and J by 0 bases; unmatched bases: 18. The germline CDR1 and CDR2 sequences are SNHLY and FYNNEI. The CDR3 loop spans 21 amino acids. The CDR3 DNA sequence: TGTGCCAGCAGTTTCTACCGACAGGGGCTCACCCTAAGCTCCTATAATTCACCCCTCCACTTT. Protein: CASSFYRQGLTLSSYNSPLHF.

This clonotype occurred many times. The V gene is TRBV7-9, the J gene TRBJ2-5; D might be TRBD2 (5 bases). Germline values: CDR1 SEHNR, CDR2 FQNEAQ (reference sequence). The CDR3 is 16 residues long. Trimming left V 8 bases short and J 1 base short, with 20 bases between. CDR3 amino acids: CASDLLDFGPQETQYF. CDR3 DNA sequence: TGTGCCAGCGACCTTCTGGACTTCGGACCCCAAGAGACCCAGTACTTC.

This clonotype was observed at least ten times. The J gene is TRBJ1-6, the V gene TRBV12-3 or TRBV12-4; weak D call: TRBD1 (5 bases). The V and J ends lost 1 base and 0 bases respectively, with 13 bases between them. CDR3 length equals 18 residues. In DNA form, the CDR3 reads TGTGCCAGCAGTTTAGATCGGGGCGGAAGCTCCTATAATTCACCCCTCCACTTT. It translates to CASSLDRGGSSYNSPLHF.

This clonotype was detected many times. The chain has TRBV28 and TRBJ2-7; D may be TRBD2 (5 bases). Trimming removed 7 bases at V and 2 bases at J, with 15 bases between. This CDR3 region has 14 residues. Germline CDR1 MDHEN, CDR2 SYDVKM. The CDR3 nucleotides read TGTGCCAGCACGGGGTTAGACTTCCCCTACGAGCAGTACTTC. Protein product: CASTGLDFPYEQYF.

The chain links TRBV4-1 to TRBJ1-2; D gene uncertain. This CDR3 spans 19 amino acids. The germline CDR1 and CDR2 sequences are MGHRA and YSYEKL. V lost 0 bases and J lost 0, with 20 bases in between. CDR3 DNA: TGCGCCAGCAGCCAAGATTTGCTCCGTTTGGGTTCGCCTAACTATGGCTACACCTTC. Protein sequence: CASSQDLLRLGSPNYGYTF.

The rearrangement joins TRBV11-3 to TRBJ2-1; D is undetermined. CDR3 length: 15 amino acids. The germline V gene has CDR1 SGHNT and CDR2 YENEEA. V lost 4 bases and J 4 bases, leaving 14 bases between the germline ends. The chain's CDR3 is CASSSQRTLYNEQFF. CDR3 in DNA: TGTGCCAGCAGCTCTCAGCGTACTCTTTACAATGAGCAGTTCTTC.